This entry lists 22 T cell receptor beta chains sequenced from one sample in a study of blood T cell repertoires in COVID-19. Sequencing was performed with immunoSEQ multiplex PCR; in TCRdb, only in-frame clones are kept and a portion is missing. The sample yields about 200,000 clones, around nine tenths seen once. What was sequenced was peripheral blood. The receptors stem from a man aged 60-69 years with acute or convalescent COVID-19.

This chain connects TRBV19 to TRBJ1-4, with D perhaps matching TRBD1 (5 bases). CDR1 and CDR2 from the germline V gene are LNHDA and SQIVND (reference sequence). The CDR3 contains 14 residues. V gave up 5 bases and J gave up 4 bases, with 11 bases separating them. CDR3 DNA sequence: TGTGCCAGTAGTCCCAGGGCCATTAATGAAAAACTGTTTTTT. Amino acids: CASSPRAINEKLFF.

The V gene is TRBV14, the J gene TRBJ2-2, with 7 bases identical to TRBD1. The germline CDR1 and CDR2 sequences are SGHDN and FVKESK. The CDR3 contains 15 residues. V trimming: 2 bases; J trimming: 7 bases; junction bases outside the gene matches: 7. The CDR3 protein is CASSQNRGVVGELFF. The CDR3 DNA sequence: TGTGCCAGCAGCCAAAACAGGGGCGTCGTCGGGGAGCTGTTTTTT.

The V call is TRBV18, the J call TRBJ2-3, with D perhaps matching TRBD1 (6 bases). Germline values: CDR1 KGHSH, CDR2 LQKENI. The CDR3 is made up of 14 amino acids. The V end lost 3 bases, the J end lost 4 bases, and 11 bases lay between the germline ends. The CDR3 is CASSPGARSDTQYF. CDR3 in DNA: TGTGCCAGCTCACCGGGGGCAAGGTCAGATACGCAGTATTTT.

The V call is TRBV6-2 or TRBV6-3, the J call TRBJ1-1, with TRBD1 as a possible D gene (6 bases). The germline V and J ends were trimmed by 1 base and 5 bases, with 14 bases remaining between them. The CDR3 runs to 15 residues. The V gene's germline CDR1 is MNHEY and CDR2 SVGEGT. The CDR3 bases are TGTGCCAGCAGTTACTTGGGGGCCGGGGGGACTGAAGCTTTCTTT. Translated: CASSYLGAGGTEAFF.

This rearrangement joins TRBV11-2 to TRBJ2-7; D gene ambiguous. CDR3 size: 15 residues. Germline V lookup: CDR1 SGHAT, CDR2 FQNNGV. Trimming cost V 0 bases and J 0 bases, with 9 bases left between them. The CDR3 DNA reads TGTGCCAGCAGCTTAGATCCCACGGGCTCCTACGAGCAGTACTTC. Translating gives CASSLDPTGSYEQYF.

The chain is built from TRBV6-5 and TRBJ1-1; unclear D gene. CDR1 and CDR2 from the germline V gene are MNHEY and SVGAGI. With 8 bases removed from V and 0 bases from J, the gap between germline ends came to 10 bases. The CDR3 is 13 residues long. CDR3 nucleotides: TGTGCCAGCCGCCGGGTAATGAACACTGAAGCTTTCTTT. It encodes CASRRVMNTEAFF.

Here the CDR3 reads CASSSGHISGGGEKLFF. CDR3 bases: TGCGCCAGCAGCTCGGGACATATATCGGGGGGCGGTGAAAAACTGTTTTTT. The J gene is TRBJ1-4, the V gene TRBV5-1; perhaps TRBD1 as D (6 bases). Trimming took off 3 bases at V and 7 bases at J, with 22 bases between the two ends. This CDR3 is built from 17 residues. The germline CDR1 and CDR2 sequences are SGHRS and YFSETQ.

The V and J genes are TRBV14 and TRBJ1-2; 8 positions agree with TRBD1. Losses at the gene ends were 4 bases for V and 2 bases for J; bases not matched to a gene: 9. This CDR3 comprises 16 residues. The V gene's germline CDR1 is SGHDN and CDR2 FVKESK. The chain's CDR3 is CASSRTGRSANYGYTF. In nucleotides, the CDR3 is TGTGCCAGCAGCCGGACAGGGCGGTCAGCAAACTATGGCTACACCTTC.

The chain has TRBV28 and TRBJ2-1; D gene uncertain. CDR1 is MDHEN, CDR2 SYDVKM, per germline. The V gene lost 6 bases and the J gene lost 6 bases, with 18 bases spanning the gap. This CDR3 spans 15 amino acids. CDR3 residues: CASSPRRHTLNEQFF. In nucleotides, the CDR3 is TGTGCCAGCAGCCCCCGGCGGCATACCCTCAATGAGCAGTTCTTC.

V gene TRBV30 combines with J gene TRBJ2-7; D perhaps matches TRBD2 (5 bases). V shed 2 bases and J shed 0 bases, with 11 bases lying between them. The CDR3 runs to 14 residues. Germline loops: CDR1 GTSNPN, CDR2 SVGIG (reference sequence). The CDR3 DNA reads TGTGCCTGGAGTAAACAAGGGAGCTCCTACGAGCAGTACTTC. Protein product: CAWSKQGSSYEQYF. The full variable domain, completed using reference TRBV30 and TRBJ2-7, is SQTIHQWPATLVQPVGSPLSLECTVEGTSNPNLYWYRQAAGRGLQLLFYSVGIGQISSEVPQNLSASRPQDRQFILSSKKLLLSDSGFYLCAWSKQGSSYEQYFGPGTRLTVT.

The gene calls are TRBV18 and TRBJ1-4, with a tentative D call TRBD1 (5 bases). Germline assignment: CDR1 KGHSH and CDR2 LQKENI. The CDR3 has 14 residues. Trimming left V 3 bases short and J 7 bases short, with 12 bases between. CDR3 nucleotides: TGTGCCAGCTCACCCCAGAAGGGGCCTGAAAAACTGTTTTTT. Encoded protein: CASSPQKGPEKLFF.

The chain joins TRBV5-1 to TRBJ1-1; TRBD1 aligns across 10 bases. V gave up 4 bases and J gave up 5 bases; unmatched junction bases: 8. Germline CDR1 SGHRS, CDR2 YFSETQ. The length of the CDR3 is 15 residues. The CDR3 DNA reads as TGCGCCAGCAGCCCATGGGACAGGGGAGAAACTGAAGCTTTCTTT. Its translation is CASSPWDRGETEAFF.

The chain couples TRBV27 to TRBJ2-2, with TRBD2 matching over 10 bases. The CDR3 covers 17 residues. Germline lookup yields CDR1 MNHEY and CDR2 SMNVEV (reference sequence). Trimming removed 5 bases from V and 4 bases from J; junction bases left unmatched: 10. The CDR3 DNA reads TGTGCCAGCAGTCGTCTAGCGGGGGCCCGAGGCACCGGGGAGCTGTTTTTT. Translating gives CASSRLAGARGTGELFF.

This clone has just a few counts. The chain combines TRBV5-6 with TRBJ1-4; 7 bases fit TRBD1. The CDR3 is 13 amino acids. The germline gives CDR1 SGHDT, CDR2 YYEEEE. J was trimmed by 8 bases and V by 6 bases; bases with no gene match: 7. The CDR3 bases are TGTGCCAGCAACGGACAGGTTCCGGAAAAACTGTTTTTT. This gives the protein CASNGQVPEKLFF.

The V call is TRBV5-1, the J call TRBJ1-1, with D perhaps TRBD1 (5 bases). CDR3 size: 16 residues. Per germline, CDR1 SGHRS and CDR2 YFSETQ. V lost 1 base to trimming and J lost 3 bases, with 16 bases between them. The CDR3 coding sequence is TGCGCCAGCAGCTTGCCCGGGACGGGAGGATACACTGAAGCTTTCTTT. It yields the protein CASSLPGTGGYTEAFF.

The chain is built from TRBV11-2 and TRBJ2-4; TRBD2 matches 11 bases. The CDR3 has 15 residues. Germline V gene lookup returns CDR1 SGHAT and CDR2 FQNNGV. V gave up 5 bases and J gave up 6 bases; unmatched junction bases: 6. The CDR3 sequence is CASSPLLAGVNIQYF. In nucleotides, the CDR3 is TGTGCCAGCAGCCCCTTACTAGCGGGGGTAAACATTCAGTACTTC.

This clone was observed once. The chain recombines TRBV7-2 with TRBJ2-2, with D unresolved. This CDR3 is built from 14 residues. Between the trimmed V and J ends, which lost 2 bases and 8 bases, there was a span of 12 bases. In germline, CDR1 is SGHTA, CDR2 FQGNSA. The CDR3 DNA sequence: TGTGCCAGCAGCTTACCGCTAGGTACAGGGGAGCTGTTTTTT. It codes for CASSLPLGTGELFF.

CDR3 sequence: CASTEDRDYNSPLHF. The CDR3 nucleotides read TGTGCCAGCACCGAAGACAGGGACTATAATTCACCCCTCCACTTT. The chain employs TRBV6-6 and TRBJ1-6; 7 nucleotides match TRBD1. The germline gives CDR1 MNHNY, CDR2 SVGAGI (reference sequence). The CDR3 extends over 15 amino acids. J was trimmed by 3 bases and V by 7 bases; bases with no gene match: 6.

This rearrangement joins TRBV5-4 to TRBJ2-5; 8 positions match TRBD1. The germline gives CDR1 SGHNT, CDR2 YYREEE (reference sequence). The CDR3 covers 14 residues. With V trimmed by 0 bases and J by 2 bases, 0 bases remained unmatched. This CDR3 reads CASSLGQGQETQYF. The CDR3 DNA sequence: TGTGCCAGCAGCTTGGGACAGGGGCAAGAGACCCAGTACTTC.

The CDR3 DNA reads as TGTGCCAGCAGCGTTGGTCAAGCGGGGGGGCCGAAGGGTGAGCAGTACTTC. Translating gives CASSVGQAGGPKGEQYF. The chain carries TRBV7-3 and TRBJ2-7; 10 bases agree with TRBD2. CDR1 is SGHTA, CDR2 FQGTGA, per germline. The ends lost 5 bases at V and 7 bases at J; junction bases unmatched: 17. The CDR3 runs to 17 residues.

This chain uses TRBV13 with TRBJ2-5; 8 bases match TRBD1. Germline assignment: CDR1 PRHDT and CDR2 FYEKMQ (reference sequence). V was pared by 5 bases and J by 4 bases, with 6 bases of the junction left unmatched. CDR3 length: 14 amino acids. The chain's CDR3 is CASSPRGRGETQYF. The DNA for the CDR3 is TGTGCCAGCAGCCCCAGGGGGCGGGGAGAGACCCAGTACTTC. Full variable domain (outside the CDR3, taken from reference TRBV13 and TRBJ2-5): AAGVIQSPRHLIKEKRETATLKCYPIPRHDTVYWYQQGPGQDPQFLISFYEKMQSDKGSIPDRFSAQQFSDYHSELNMSSLELGDSALYFCASSPRGRGETQYFGPGTRLLVL.

V gene TRBV13 combines with J gene TRBJ2-6; the match to TRBD2 covers 14 bases. The CDR3 is made up of 18 amino acids. After removal of 4 bases from V and 0 bases from J, the junction contained 2 bases not matched to a gene. CDR1 is PRHDT and CDR2 is FYEKMQ in the germline V gene (reference sequence). The chain's CDR3 is CASSYGTSGGSGANVLTF. In DNA form, the CDR3 reads TGTGCCAGCAGCTACGGGACTAGCGGGGGCTCTGGGGCCAACGTCCTGACTTTC. Filled out from reference TRBV13 and TRBJ2-6, the complete variable domain reads AAGVIQSPRHLIKEKRETATLKCYPIPRHDTVYWYQQGPGQDPQFLISFYEKMQSDKGSIPDRFSAQQFSDYHSELNMSSLELGDSALYFCASSYGTSGGSGANVLTFGAGSRLTVL.